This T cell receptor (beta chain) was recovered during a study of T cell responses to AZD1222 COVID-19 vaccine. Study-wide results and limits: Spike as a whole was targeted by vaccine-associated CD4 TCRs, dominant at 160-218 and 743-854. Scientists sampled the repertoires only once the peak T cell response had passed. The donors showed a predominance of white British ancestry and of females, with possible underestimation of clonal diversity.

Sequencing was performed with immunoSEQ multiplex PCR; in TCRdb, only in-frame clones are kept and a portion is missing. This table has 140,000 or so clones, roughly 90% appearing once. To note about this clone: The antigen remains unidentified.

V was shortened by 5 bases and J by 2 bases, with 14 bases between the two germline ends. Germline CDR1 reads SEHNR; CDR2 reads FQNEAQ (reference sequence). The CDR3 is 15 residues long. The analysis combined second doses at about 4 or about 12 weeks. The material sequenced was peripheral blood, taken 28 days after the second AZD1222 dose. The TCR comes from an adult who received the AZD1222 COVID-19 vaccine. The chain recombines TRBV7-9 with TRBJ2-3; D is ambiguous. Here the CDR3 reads CASSALVRATDTQYF. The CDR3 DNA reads TGTGCCAGCAGCGCGCTAGTTAGGGCCACAGATACGCAGTATTTT.